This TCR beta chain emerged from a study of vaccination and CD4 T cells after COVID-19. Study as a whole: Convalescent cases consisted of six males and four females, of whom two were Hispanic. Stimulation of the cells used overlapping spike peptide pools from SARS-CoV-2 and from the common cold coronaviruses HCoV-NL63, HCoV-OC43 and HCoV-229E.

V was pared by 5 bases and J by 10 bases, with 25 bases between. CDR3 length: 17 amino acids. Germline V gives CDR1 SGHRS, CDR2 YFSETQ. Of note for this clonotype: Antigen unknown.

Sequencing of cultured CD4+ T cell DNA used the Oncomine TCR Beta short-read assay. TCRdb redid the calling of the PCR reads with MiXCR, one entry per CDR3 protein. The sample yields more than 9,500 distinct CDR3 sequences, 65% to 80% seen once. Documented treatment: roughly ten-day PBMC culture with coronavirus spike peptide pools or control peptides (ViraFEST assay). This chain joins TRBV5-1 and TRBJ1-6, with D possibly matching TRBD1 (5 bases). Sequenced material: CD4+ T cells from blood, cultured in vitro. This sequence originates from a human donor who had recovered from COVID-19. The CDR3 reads CASRNKPQLGVISPLHF. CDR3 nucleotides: TGCGCCAGCAGAAACAAGCCACAATTAGGGGTGATATCACCCCTCCACTTT.